This T cell receptor (beta chain) derives from a study of T cells expressing NK-cell markers. Germline CDR1 is ENHRY and CDR2 is SYGVKD. This CDR3 contains 11 residues. TCRdb re-called the 5' RACE reads, yielding one record per CDR3 amino acid sequence without DNA. The table lists 150,000 or so distinct CDR3 sequences. The gene calls are TRBV10-3 and TRBJ1-1. The specimen was blood T cells: a sorted CD56 or NKG2C T cell subset, CD4+ or CD8+ T cells, or bulk PBMC T cells (not recorded which). This TCR came from a woman between 18 and 75 years old in good health. The chain's CDR3 is CAIRDVAEAFF.